The sequence of this T cell receptor beta chain was determined in a study of cytomegalovirus exposure and HLA in healthy donors. Study summary: Drawn from HLA-typed donors, about 82 million unique TCRs were held in an early data release.

It was with 60 Vbeta and 13 Jbeta primers that the PCR ran. Sequencing used immunoSEQ multiplex PCR; TCRdb keeps in-frame clones, though not all of them. The repertoire holds over 150,000 clones, about 85% seen once, with around 7.2% in the top ten. Germline-derived CDR1 and CDR2 are SGHNT and YENEEA. Trimming removed 4 bases from V and 7 bases from J; junction bases left unmatched: 9. CDR3 size: 16 residues. About this clone: Its antigen remains unknown.

Study findings and constraints: TCR beta sequences reportedly predicted most subjects' HLA-A and HLA-B alleles accurately.

The donors gave bone marrow, and they were healthy. The specimen was PBMCs. This chain joins TRBV11-3 and TRBJ2-2; 10 bases map to TRBD2. The sequence was collected from a man aged 25-45 years in good health and CMV-seropositive. CDR3 protein: CASSSPSGSKGGELFF. The CDR3 nucleotides are TGTGCCAGCAGCTCCCCTAGCGGGAGTAAGGGCGGGGAGCTGTTTTTT.